This T cell receptor (beta chain) comes out of a study of cytomegalovirus exposure and HLA in healthy donors. Notes on the study in general: Published work reported that the classifier diagnosed cytomegalovirus status with high specificity and sensitivity.

The CDR3 length is 14 residues. V lost 3 bases to trimming and J lost 6 bases, with 14 bases between them. The V gene's germline CDR1 is MNHNS and CDR2 SASEGT. The donors were healthy bone marrow donors. Notes on this clone: Its specificity is unknown.

This PCR relied on a set of 60 Vbeta primers and 13 Jbeta primers. Profiled with immunoSEQ multiplex PCR; TCRdb holds only in-frame clones, not every one. Counted here are roughly 150,000 clones, approximately 79% occurring once; the ten biggest clones make up less than 1.5%. Sequencing input: PBMCs. J is TRBJ2-5 and V is TRBV6-1; D gene uncertain. The receptor comes from a female donor in good health and CMV-seronegative. CDR3 in amino acids: CASSETADRKTQYF. The CDR3 nucleotides read TGTGCCAGCAGTGAGACGGCGGATAGAAAGACCCAGTACTTC.